These 18 T cell receptor beta chains came from one sample sequenced in a study of T-cell reconstitution after alpha-beta-depleted transplantation in children. For TCRbeta, the library was prepared with unique molecular identifiers. TCRdb passed the PCR reads through MiXCR, listing each CDR3 protein once. The data contain hundreds of thousands of distinct CDR3 sequences, 15% to 20% of them singletons. Material: PBMCs, mostly from graft donor cells, obtained 360 days after TCRalphabeta/CD19-depleted stem cell transplant. The receptors here all came from a boy under two years old who had a stem cell transplant for Wiskott-Aldrich syndrome, so the T cells may come from the graft donor.

Of note for this clonotype: Germline is not matched at one junction end, which may reflect a read error. V and J are TRBV9 and TRBJ2-1; D perhaps matches TRBD1 (6 bases). Germline lookup yields CDR1 SGDLS and CDR2 YYNGEE. The CDR3 is made up of 16 amino acids. The CDR3 sequence is CASSLRGHVSYSEQFF. CDR3 DNA sequence: TGTGCCAGCAGCCTCAGGGGTCACGTCTCCTACAGTGAGCAGTTCTTC.

This chain links TRBV10-3 with TRBJ2-7, with 7 bases matching TRBD2. In germline, CDR1 is ENHRY, CDR2 SYGVKD. V was clipped by 4 bases and J by 0 bases; unmatched bases: 6. The CDR3 has 15 amino acids. This chain's CDR3 is CAISGASSGSYEQYF. CDR3 DNA: TGTGCCATCAGTGGCGCCTCTAGCGGCTCCTACGAGCAGTACTTC.

J is TRBJ2-1 and V is TRBV24-1; D may match TRBD1 or TRBD2 (5 bases each). The CDR3 sequence is 16 residues long. With 2 bases removed from V and 6 bases from J, the gap between germline ends came to 16 bases. Germline CDR1 reads KGHDR; CDR2 reads SFDVKD. This CDR3 reads CATSDYSGGVGNEQFF. Here the CDR3 DNA reads TGTGCCACCAGTGATTATTCTGGGGGAGTGGGCAATGAGCAGTTCTTC.

V gene TRBV12-3 or TRBV12-4 combines with J gene TRBJ1-1; 7 bases are a match to TRBD1. Germline trimming cut 4 bases from V and 5 bases from J; bases unmatched to any gene: 7. CDR3 length equals 14 residues. The CDR3 DNA follows: TGTGCCAGCAGTTCCATACAGGGGAGGACTGAAGCTTTCTTT. Translating it yields CASSSIQGRTEAFF.

This clonotype turned up a few times. V and J are TRBV3-1 and TRBJ2-1; 8 bases agree with TRBD2. V was clipped by 0 bases and J by 9 bases; unmatched bases: 13. The CDR3 sequence is 17 residues long. Germline CDR1 LGHDT, CDR2 YNNKEL (reference sequence). CDR3: CASSQDLGLAWQGEQFF. CDR3 in DNA: TGTGCCAGCAGCCAAGATCTAGGACTAGCCTGGCAGGGTGAGCAGTTCTTC.

The rearrangement links TRBV10-3 to TRBJ2-1, with TRBD2 identical over 16 bases. The CDR3 extends over 18 amino acids. Unmatched junction bases numbered 5, after V lost 6 bases and J lost 0 bases. Per the germline V gene, CDR1 is ENHRY and CDR2 is SYGVKD. Here the CDR3 DNA reads TGTGCCATCAGACCGGGACTAGCGGGGGGGAGCTCCTACAATGAGCAGTTCTTC. It codes for CAIRPGLAGGSSYNEQFF.

This clonotype has a count of ten or more. The chain combines TRBV5-6 with TRBJ2-1; D gene unclear. The CDR3 loop spans 16 amino acids. Germline CDR1 and CDR2: SGHDT and YYEEEE. Trimming stripped 3 bases from V and 8 bases from J, with 21 bases between. The DNA for the CDR3 is TGTGCCAGCAGCTACCGCCCTCGAGGTAGGATCGATGAGCAGTTCTTC. It codes for CASSYRPRGRIDEQFF.

Many counts were recorded for this clonotype. The chain carries TRBV7-2 and TRBJ2-1; D gene uncertain. The CDR3 covers 11 residues. Germline CDR1 and CDR2: SGHTA and FQGNSA. V shed 5 bases and J shed 3 bases, with 2 bases lying between them. CDR3 sequence reads: CASSNYNEQFF. The DNA for the CDR3 is TGTGCCAGCAGCAACTACAATGAGCAGTTCTTC.

This sequence joins TRBV5-1 and TRBJ2-7; 10 bases agree with TRBD1. The CDR3 contains 15 residues. The V gene end was trimmed by 3 bases and the J gene end by 3 bases; junction bases not matched to a gene: 6. The germline gives CDR1 SGHRS, CDR2 YFSETQ. The CDR3 sequence: CASSSSGQGFYEQYF. The CDR3 DNA sequence: TGCGCCAGCAGCTCTTCGGGACAGGGGTTCTACGAGCAGTACTTC.

The CDR3 sequence is CASSIGLGVTGELFF. The CDR3 DNA sequence: TGTGCCAGTAGTATAGGCCTAGGGGTCACCGGGGAGCTGTTTTTT. The chain recombines TRBV19 with TRBJ2-2; maybe TRBD1 (5 bases). Germline values: CDR1 LNHDA, CDR2 SQIVND (reference sequence). The CDR3 consists of 15 residues. V shed 1 base and J shed 4 bases, with 10 bases lying between them.

This chain uses TRBV7-9 with TRBJ2-5; D ambiguous. V was clipped by 1 base and J by 0 bases, with 15 bases between them. Germline-derived CDR1 and CDR2 are SEHNR and FQNEAQ (reference sequence). The CDR3 contains 17 residues. The CDR3 DNA follows: TGTGCCAGCAGCTTAGTTCCTTCGTCCGGGTACCAAGAGACCCAGTACTTC. This sequence encodes CASSLVPSSGYQETQYF.

The sample holds a few counts of this clonotype. The gene calls are TRBV7-8 and TRBJ2-5, with D perhaps TRBD1 (5 bases). Germline CDR1 SGHVS, CDR2 FQNEAQ. CDR3 size: 15 residues. Trimming left V 1 base short and J 2 bases short, with 11 bases between. CDR3 in DNA: TGTGCCAGCAGCTTAGAGGGCAGACAGCAAGAGACCCAGTACTTC. As protein: CASSLEGRQQETQYF.

V gene TRBV20-1 combines with J gene TRBJ2-7; 7 nucleotides match TRBD2. Germline values: CDR1 DFQATT, CDR2 SNEGSKA (reference sequence). V trimming: 5 bases; J trimming: 2 bases; junction bases outside the gene matches: 3. This CDR3 has 12 amino acids. CDR3 nucleotides: TGCAGTGCTTCTCGGGGGGCCTACGAGCAGTACTTC. As protein: CSASRGAYEQYF.

This clonotype was seen ten or more times. This rearrangement joins TRBV10-3 to TRBJ2-5; D remains unclear. The CDR3 totals 12 residues. Germline lookup yields CDR1 ENHRY and CDR2 SYGVKD. Trimming removed 3 bases at V and 4 bases at J, with 6 bases between. In DNA, the CDR3 is TGTGCCATCAGTGATTGGGGAGAGACCCAGTACTTC. It yields the protein CAISDWGETQYF.

This clonotype has only a few counts. The chain uses TRBV5-6 and TRBJ2-7, with TRBD1 as a possible D gene (6 bases). V was pared by 0 bases and J by 2 bases, with 12 bases between. This CDR3 spans 15 amino acids. From germline, CDR1 is SGHDT and CDR2 YYEEEE. The CDR3 region has the DNA TGTGCCAGCAGCTTGGGATTCAACAGGGCCTACGAGCAGTACTTC. This translates into CASSLGFNRAYEQYF.

V gene TRBV12-3 or TRBV12-4 combines with J gene TRBJ2-2; D call uncertain. V lost 1 base and J 7 bases, leaving 4 bases between the germline ends. The CDR3 is 12 amino acids. CDR3 amino acids: CASSLDHGELFF. CDR3 bases: TGTGCCAGCAGTTTAGACCACGGGGAGCTGTTTTTT.

V gene TRBV18 combines with J gene TRBJ2-5, with 9 positions matching TRBD2. After removal of 1 base from V and 6 bases from J, the junction contained 6 bases not matched to a gene. The germline CDR1 and CDR2 sequences are KGHSH and LQKENI. The CDR3 is made up of 15 amino acids. In DNA, the CDR3 is TGTGCCAGCTCACCACGCTCTAGCGGGGAAAAGACCCAGTACTTC. This gives the protein CASSPRSSGEKTQYF.

The V gene is TRBV6-2 or TRBV6-3, the J gene TRBJ2-1; D unclear. Germline lookup yields CDR1 MNHEY and CDR2 SVGEGT. This CDR3 contains 13 residues. V lost 4 bases, J lost 6 bases, and 10 bases lay in between. The CDR3 DNA reads as TGTGCCAGCAGTTCGAGCGCCGTCAATGAGCAGTTCTTC. It yields the protein CASSSSAVNEQFF.